What follows are 5 T cell receptor beta chains derived from one specimen sequenced in a study of T cells in Graves' hyperthyroidism and ophthalmopathy. From RNA transcripts, TCR beta CDR3 regions were amplified. Using the HTBI primer set, a first-round RT-PCR was run on the TCR CDR3. TCRdb fed the multiplex PCR reads into MiXCR, producing one record per CDR3 protein. The repertoire holds more than 40,000 distinct CDR3 sequences, with 49% as singletons. The sequenced sample consisted of peripheral blood or thyroid tissue (not recorded which). All receptors derive from a woman in her 50s with Graves' hyperthyroidism.

This clonotype has a count of ten or more. This chain uses TRBV9 with TRBJ1-1; TRBD1 matches 8 bases. V lost 4 bases, J lost 1 base, and 3 bases stayed unmatched. Germline V gene data show CDR1 as SGDLS and CDR2 as YYNGEE. The length of the CDR3 is 14 residues. The CDR3 loop is CASSRTGTNTEAFF. Here the CDR3 DNA reads TGTGCCAGCAGCAGGACAGGGACGAACACTGAAGCTTTCTTT. Full variable domain (outside the CDR3, taken from reference TRBV9 and TRBJ1-1): DSGVTQTPKHLITATGQRVTLRCSPRSGDLSVYWYQQSLDQGLQFLIQYYNGEERAKGNILERFSAQQFPDLHSELNLSSLELGDSALYFCASSRTGTNTEAFFGQGTRLTVV.

This clonotype was seen ten or more times. This chain connects TRBV4-1 to TRBJ2-2; the match to TRBD2 covers 8 bases. The germline CDR1 and CDR2 sequences are MGHRA and YSYEKL. The V gene end was trimmed by 1 base and the J gene end by 3 bases; junction bases not matched to a gene: 7. The CDR3 sequence is 17 residues long. As DNA, the CDR3 is TGCGCCAGCAGCCAAGTAAGGCGGGGGGCGCACACCGGGGAGCTGTTTTTT. This encodes CASSQVRRGAHTGELFF.

This clonotype has a count of ten or more. The chain is built from TRBV6-5 and TRBJ2-2; 7 bases line up with TRBD2. With V trimmed by 0 bases and J by 6 bases, 13 bases remained unmatched. Germline V gene lookup returns CDR1 MNHEY and CDR2 SVGAGI. This CDR3 has 18 residues. As DNA, the CDR3 is TGTGCCAGCAGTTACTCGATTAGTTCCGGGAGGAGGGCCGGGGAGCTGTTTTTT. Translating gives CASSYSISSGRRAGELFF.

This clonotype has more than one count but fewer than ten. The gene calls are TRBV30 and TRBJ1-5, with 10 bases matching TRBD1. The germline V gene encodes CDR1 GTSNPN and CDR2 SVGIG (reference sequence). The CDR3 spans 14 residues. After removal of 3 bases from V and 8 bases from J, the junction contained 7 bases not matched to a gene. The CDR3 nucleotides read TGTGCCTGGAGCGTGGGACAGGGGTACGAGCCCCAGCATTTT. Amino acid sequence: CAWSVGQGYEPQHF.

This chain joins TRBV15 and TRBJ2-7, with 7 nucleotides matching TRBD2. This CDR3 has 15 residues. CDR1 LNHNV and CDR2 YYDKDF come from the germline V gene (reference sequence). Germline trimming cut 2 bases from V and 4 bases from J; bases unmatched to any gene: 8. Here the CDR3 DNA reads TGTGCCACCAGCAGACGTCGGGGGAGGGGTTACGAGCAGTACTTC. Protein sequence: CATSRRRGRGYEQYF. Using reference TRBV15 and TRBJ2-7 for the parts outside the CDR3, the full variable domain is DAMVIQNPRYQVTQFGKPVTLSCSQTLNHNVMYWYQQKSSQAPKLLFHYYDKDFNNEADTPDNFQSRRPNTSFCFLDIRSPGLGDTAMYLCATSRRRGRGYEQYFGPGTRLTVT.